The clone carrying this T cell receptor (beta chain) was observed a few times. Its antigen is not identified. This CDR3 contains 14 residues. Germline CDR1 SGDLS, CDR2 YYNGEE. Trimming stripped 0 bases from V and 4 bases from J, with 10 bases between. The source of the sample is a study of blood T cell dynamics during melanoma immunotherapy. Only in-frame clones appear in the TCRdb table, and some are missing; sequencing was by immunoSEQ multiplex PCR. The sample gives about 7,000 clones, around four fifths of which show up once; about 35% is in the top ten. Study-wide findings and caveats: Unlike progressors, later disease-control patients had W3 repertoires gaining clonality or diversity.

The time point here: pre-treatment baseline. The sequencing used blood, collected from a patient treated with checkpoint blockade. J is TRBJ1-2 and V is TRBV9; weak D call: TRBD1 (5 bases). This clonotype was sampled from a human donor with melanoma. Some clones in this sample may be carry-over from other donors' samples. CDR3 sequence (DNA): TGTGCCAGCAGCGTAGGGCAGGGTTTCTATGGCTACACCTTC. As protein: CASSVGQGFYGYTF. The full variable domain, rest sourced from reference TRBV9 and TRBJ1-2, is DSGVTQTPKHLITATGQRVTLRCSPRSGDLSVYWYQQSLDQGLQFLIQYYNGEERAKGNILERFSAQQFPDLHSELNLSSLELGDSALYFCASSVGQGFYGYTFGSGTRLTVV.